The T cell receptor beta chain described here comes from a study of cytomegalovirus exposure and HLA in healthy donors. The protocol was immunoSEQ multiplex PCR, while the TCRdb copy is restricted to in-frame clones and leaves out a portion. The table records 120,000 to 150,000 clones, less than 90% of them present only once. The sequence was obtained from a man aged 18 to 30 in good health and CMV-seronegative. The sequenced material came from PBMCs.

DNA for the CDR3: TGTGCCAGCAGTTTGCGGCGTCCCGCCTACGAGCAGTACTTC. It yields the protein CASSLRRPAYEQYF. The chain links TRBV27 to TRBJ2-7; D is ambiguous. Germline V gene data show CDR1 as MNHEY and CDR2 as SMNVEV (reference sequence). The CDR3 totals 14 residues. Trimming cost V 3 bases and J 2 bases, with 11 bases left between them.